This paragraph reports one TCR beta chain. These data originate in a study of cytomegalovirus exposure and HLA in healthy donors. CDR1 SNHLY and CDR2 FYNNEI come from the germline V gene. CDR3 length equals 14 residues. The V gene end was trimmed by 5 bases and the J gene end by 7 bases; junction bases not matched to a gene: 9. Researchers ran the PCR with 60 Vbeta and 13 Jbeta primers. This table comes from immunoSEQ multiplex PCR, and its TCRdb copy is limited to in-frame clones, with some not included. The sample includes about 170,000 clones, approximately 78% seen only once; the top ten take less than 2.5%.

What was sequenced was PBMCs. This TCR was sampled from a male donor in good health and CMV-seronegative. J is TRBJ1-2 and V is TRBV2; 8 nucleotides line up with TRBD1. As DNA, the CDR3 is TGTGCCAGCAGTCGGGACAGGACCTTAATTGGCTACACCTTC. It translates to CASSRDRTLIGYTF.